The 25 T cell receptor beta chains reported below all come from one sample, sequenced in a study of control samples from healthy donors and cancer patients. The data were produced by immunoSEQ multiplex PCR, yet TCRdb's version contains in-frame clones alone and is incomplete. The data hold 150,000 or so clones, with 93% observed a single time. The material sequenced was blood. These TCRs come from a man between 18 and 29 years old in good health.

CDR3 sequence (DNA): TGCGCCAGCAGCCCGACCCGGAGCGATAATGAAAAACTGTTTTTT. Translated, it gives CASSPTRSDNEKLFF. The V and J genes are TRBV5-1 and TRBJ1-4; D is ambiguous. The V gene lost 4 bases and the J gene lost 4 bases, with 14 bases spanning the gap. The germline CDR1 and CDR2 sequences are SGHRS and YFSETQ. This CDR3 comprises 15 residues.

The genes are TRBV19 and TRBJ1-1; 9 nucleotides match TRBD1. CDR3 length equals 13 residues. Germline loops: CDR1 LNHDA, CDR2 SQIVND (reference sequence). Germline trimming cut 6 bases from V and 3 bases from J; bases unmatched to any gene: 2. Written as DNA, the CDR3 is TGTGCCAGTAGACAGGGGGCCTACACTGAAGCTTTCTTT. It specifies CASRQGAYTEAFF.

This chain links TRBV10-3 with TRBJ2-5; TRBD1 might be the D (5 bases). The CDR3 loop spans 15 amino acids. Germline V gives CDR1 ENHRY, CDR2 SYGVKD. V was shortened by 0 bases and J by 5 bases, with 13 bases between the two germline ends. CDR3 loop: CAISESGRPGETQYF. The CDR3 DNA is TGTGCCATCAGTGAGTCAGGCAGACCAGGGGAGACCCAGTACTTC.

This chain joins TRBV7-2 and TRBJ1-2; no clear D gene. Germline assignment: CDR1 SGHTA and CDR2 FQGNSA. This CDR3 has 13 residues. The germline V and J ends were trimmed by 4 bases and 5 bases, with 11 bases remaining between them. The DNA for the CDR3 is TGTGCCAGCAGCTATCGAGACCTATATGGCTACACCTTC. Protein sequence: CASSYRDLYGYTF.

The chain employs TRBV30 and TRBJ2-2, with D tentatively TRBD1 (6 bases). This CDR3 is built from 15 residues. V gave up 1 base and J gave up 1 base, with 10 bases separating them. Germline V gives CDR1 GTSNPN, CDR2 SVGIG (reference sequence). This CDR3 reads CAWSGTEGNTGELFF. DNA for the CDR3: TGTGCCTGGAGTGGGACAGAGGGGAACACCGGGGAGCTGTTTTTT.

V and J are TRBV2 and TRBJ2-2; D is ambiguous. This CDR3 is 14 amino acids long. Germline-derived CDR1 and CDR2 are SNHLY and FYNNEI. Trimming took 7 bases from V and 0 from J, leaving 9 bases between them. DNA for the CDR3: TGTGCCAGCAAGTGGCTCGCGAACACCGGGGAGCTGTTTTTT. It translates to CASKWLANTGELFF.

The chain uses TRBV4-1 and TRBJ1-4; D is perhaps TRBD1 (5 bases). V was pared by 1 base and J by 6 bases, with 12 bases between. The CDR3 length is 15 residues. Germline CDR1 and CDR2: MGHRA and YSYEKL. The CDR3 sequence is CASSQGQGLDEKLFF. DNA for the CDR3: TGCGCCAGCAGCCAAGGGCAGGGACTGGATGAAAAACTGTTTTTT.

The genes are TRBV20-1 and TRBJ2-1; 9 bases map to TRBD2. Germline V gene lookup returns CDR1 DFQATT and CDR2 SNEGSKA (reference sequence). The CDR3 is made up of 17 amino acids. The V segment lost 3 bases and the J segment 4 bases; nucleotides outside the gene matches: 13. The CDR3 region is CSASGLAGREVYNEQFF. CDR3 nucleotide sequence: TGCAGTGCTAGTGGTCTAGCGGGAAGGGAGGTGTACAATGAGCAGTTCTTC.

The rearrangement uses TRBV27 and TRBJ1-2; D is unclear. From germline, CDR1 is MNHEY and CDR2 SMNVEV (reference sequence). The CDR3 is made up of 13 amino acids. The V gene lost 6 bases and the J gene lost 0 bases, with 8 bases spanning the gap. For the CDR3, the DNA is TGTGCCAGCAGCGACCGATCTAACTATGGCTACACCTTC. Protein product: CASSDRSNYGYTF.

This rearrangement joins TRBV3-1 (or the pseudogene TRBV3-2) to TRBJ1-1; D unclear. Looked up from germline, CDR1 is LGHDT and CDR2 is YNNKEL (reference sequence). V was pared by 0 bases and J by 3 bases, with 5 bases between. This CDR3 spans 13 amino acids. This chain's CDR3 is CASSQEGYTEAFF. CDR3 bases: TGTGCCAGCAGCCAAGAAGGTTACACTGAAGCTTTCTTT.

The gene calls are TRBV28 and TRBJ2-3, with 8 bases lining up with TRBD2. V shed 3 bases and J 7 bases; nucleotides not matched to a gene: 9. Germline-derived CDR1 and CDR2 are MDHEN and SYDVKM. The CDR3 is made up of 15 amino acids. The DNA for the CDR3 is TGTGCCAGCAGTTTGTCCGGCAGCGGGAGATATACGCAGTATTTT. This codes for CASSLSGSGRYTQYF.

The gene calls are TRBV6-5 and TRBJ1-1; D perhaps matches TRBD1 (6 bases). Trimming stripped 1 base from V and 1 base from J, with 7 bases between. CDR3 length equals 14 residues. CDR1 and CDR2 (germline): MNHEY, SVGAGI. The CDR3 region is CASSYYRENTEAFF. DNA for the CDR3: TGTGCCAGCAGTTACTACAGGGAGAACACTGAAGCTTTCTTT.

The genes are TRBV15 and TRBJ1-1; D is possibly TRBD1 (6 bases). This CDR3 contains 14 residues. V lost 0 bases to trimming and J lost 5 bases, with 10 bases between them. Germline assignment: CDR1 LNHNV and CDR2 YYDKDF (reference sequence). CDR3 in DNA: TGTGCCACCAGCAGAGAAGGGGGTTGGACTGAAGCTTTCTTT. Residues: CATSREGGWTEAFF. Based on the CDR3 plus reference TRBV15 and TRBJ1-1, the full variable domain is DAMVIQNPRYQVTQFGKPVTLSCSQTLNHNVMYWYQQKSSQAPKLLFHYYDKDFNNEADTPDNFQSRRPNTSFCFLDIRSPGLGDTAMYLCATSREGGWTEAFFGQGTRLTVV.

V usage is TRBV28 and J usage is TRBJ1-2, with TRBD1 matching 7 bases. This CDR3 spans 14 amino acids. Trimming at V came to 5 bases and at J to 3 bases, leaving 6 bases not matched to a gene. Germline V gene lookup returns CDR1 MDHEN and CDR2 SYDVKM. The CDR3 sequence is CASSPYDRDYGYTF. DNA of the CDR3: TGTGCCAGCAGTCCCTACGACAGGGACTATGGCTACACCTTC.

This chain connects TRBV3-1 (or the pseudogene TRBV3-2) to TRBJ2-7, with 8 nucleotides matching TRBD1. This CDR3 spans 16 amino acids. After removal of 4 bases from V and 2 bases from J, the junction contained 10 bases not matched to a gene. From germline, CDR1 is LGHDT and CDR2 YNNKEL (reference sequence). The CDR3 DNA reads as TGTGCCAGCAGCCGAGACAGGACAGGGAAGACCTACGAGCAGTACTTC. It translates to CASSRDRTGKTYEQYF.

J is TRBJ2-7 and V is TRBV15, with D possibly called TRBD1 or TRBD2 (6 bases each). The CDR3 length is 15 residues. V gave up 0 bases and J gave up 5 bases, with 14 bases separating them. Germline V gene sequence: CDR1 LNHNV, CDR2 YYDKDF (reference sequence). This CDR3 is CATSRDRGTLHEQYF. The CDR3, as DNA: TGTGCCACCAGCAGAGATCGGGGGACACTACACGAGCAGTACTTC.

This clone was recorded only once. The gene calls are TRBV19 and TRBJ2-3, with D possibly being TRBD1 (5 bases). The CDR3 extends over 13 amino acids. Germline V gene lookup returns CDR1 LNHDA and CDR2 SQIVND (reference sequence). Trimming took off 8 bases at V and 2 bases at J, with 11 bases between the two ends. The CDR3: CASRSGNTDTQYF. CDR3 coding DNA: TGTGCCAGTCGGTCAGGGAACACAGATACGCAGTATTTT.

The V call is TRBV7-9, the J call TRBJ1-1; no firm D call. The CDR3 has 13 residues. Germline V CDR1 and CDR2: SEHNR, FQNEAQ (reference sequence). V shed 5 bases and J shed 1 base, with 8 bases lying between them. CDR3 amino acids: CASSPSENTEAFF. CDR3 sequence (DNA): TGTGCCAGCAGCCCCAGTGAGAACACTGAAGCTTTCTTT.

The chain recombines TRBV5-1 with TRBJ1-2, with no clear D. V was cut by 0 bases and J by 4 bases, with 7 bases left in between. The CDR3 extends over 13 amino acids. The germline V gene has CDR1 SGHRS and CDR2 YFSETQ. CDR3 sequence: CASSLGGSYGYTF. In nucleotides, the CDR3 is TGCGCCAGCAGCTTGGGTGGGAGCTATGGCTACACCTTC. Drawing the rest from reference TRBV5-1 and TRBJ1-2, the complete variable domain is KAGVTQTPRYLIKTRGQQVTLSCSPISGHRSVSWYQQTPGQGLQFLFEYFSETQRNKGNFPGRFSGRQFSNSRSEMNVSTLELGDSALYLCASSLGGSYGYTFGSGTRLTVV.

The chain uses TRBV30 and TRBJ2-1; no clear D gene. Trimming took 3 bases from V and 1 from J, leaving 16 bases between them. The length of the CDR3 is 16 residues. Germline CDR1 reads GTSNPN; CDR2 reads SVGIG (reference sequence). Here the CDR3 reads CAWRSLSASSYNEQFF. The CDR3 nucleotides are TGTGCCTGGAGAAGTCTCAGCGCCTCTTCCTACAATGAGCAGTTCTTC.

This clone was seen just once. The chain combines TRBV27 with TRBJ2-3; D might be TRBD1 (6 bases). Trimming shortened V by 5 bases and J by 6 bases, and 12 bases separated the two germline ends. The CDR3 has 13 amino acids. In germline, CDR1 is MNHEY, CDR2 SMNVEV (reference sequence). The CDR3 DNA follows: TGTGCCAGCAGTCCCAGGGGTAGCGATACGCAGTATTTT. It encodes CASSPRGSDTQYF.

The chain combines TRBV10-3 with TRBJ1-1; D might be TRBD1 (5 bases). Germline V CDR1 and CDR2: ENHRY, SYGVKD. V was shortened by 6 bases and J by 10 bases, with 12 bases between the two germline ends. The CDR3 has 11 amino acids. The CDR3 loop reads CAIRDGGVAFF. The CDR3 region has the DNA TGTGCCATCAGAGACGGAGGGGTAGCTTTCTTT.

The V gene is TRBV5-5, the J gene TRBJ1-1, with D uncertain. The germline CDR1 and CDR2 sequences are SGHKS and YYEKEE (reference sequence). V was cut by 4 bases and J by 0 bases, with 16 bases left in between. The CDR3 is 16 amino acids. The CDR3 DNA reads as TGTGCCAGCAGCCTATTTCACTGGTCCATGAACACTGAAGCTTTCTTT. This encodes CASSLFHWSMNTEAFF.

The chain uses TRBV19 and TRBJ1-2; no clear D. CDR3 length: 17 residues. The V and J ends lost 9 bases and 2 bases respectively, with 25 bases between them. The V gene's germline CDR1 is LNHDA and CDR2 SQIVND (reference sequence). In DNA, the CDR3 is TGTGCCAGCGGGTCGAGCGGGGTGCGAGAACCCAACTATGGCTACACCTTC. Protein product: CASGSSGVREPNYGYTF.

The rearrangement uses TRBV25-1 and TRBJ2-7; D is uncertain. CDR3 length: 13 amino acids. V dropped 3 bases and J dropped 3 bases, with 9 bases sitting between them. The germline V gene has CDR1 MGHDK and CDR2 SYGVNS. The CDR3 loop is CASSDRDFYEQYF. The DNA of the CDR3 is TGTGCCAGCAGTGATCGCGACTTCTACGAGCAGTACTTC.